This TCR beta chain was profiled in a study of T cells in localized non-small cell lung cancer (dated by TCRdb to the early 2020s). About the full investigation: T cell repertoires of some 240 early-stage NSCLC patients were analyzed, with tumors being compared against uninvolved tumor-adjacent lungs. All 240 or so NSCLC patients in the cohort were treatment-naive and had localized lung tumors that were resected. The mean age of the NSCLC patients was 50 to 85 years, with 130 or so men and around 110 women.

At diagnosis, tumor, uninvolved tumor-adjacent lung and peripheral blood were collected and then preserved as a mix of FFPE and fresh-frozen material. For TCR repertoire profiling, the blood samples were analyzed as peripheral blood mononuclear cells. Note on this clone: The specificity of this receptor is unknown. No much larger clone exists at a distance of one base, and base qualities are not known.

General findings and caveats noted by the study authors: Uninvolved tumor-adjacent lung showed the highest T cell clonality, higher than tumor, which suggests more focused antigenic responses in the uninvolved tumor-adjacent lung. Of the top 100 tumor clones, a median of approximately 60 were detected in paired uninvolved adjacent lung; 28 were also among that lung's top 100. Higher blood T cell density associated with longer overall survival, while higher adjacent-lung clonality associated with shorter survival. Since the design was exploratory, TCR variables were selected using unadjusted p-values with no false-discovery rate correction. Because multi-region sequencing of the tumors was not done, intratumor heterogeneity could not be ruled out.

The CDR3 spans 19 residues, from the cysteine through the phenylalanine. Only the CDR3 part of the read is kept: 57 bases, read in frame from the first base. The V end gives up 0 bases and the J end 0 bases, leaving 8 bases in the junction not matched to a gene. As encoded in the germline V gene (reference sequence), CDR1 is LNHDA while CDR2 is SQIVND. The immunoSEQ Assay was used to sequence TCR beta CDR3 regions from DNA. The original methods were these. To compute T cell density, TCR beta template counts were normalized to usable DNA, which was estimated by amplifying housekeeping genes. Richness was estimated using the preseqR package, with extrapolation to 400,000 templates for PBMC samples and to 120,000 templates for tissue samples. Clonality was defined by subtracting Pielou's evenness from one. Tissue-enriched TCRs were identified through differential abundance testing performed on productive amino-acid clonotypes, with a minimum total count of 5 and an alpha of 0.1. The Jaccard Index and the Morisita Overlap Index were used to quantify repertoire overlap between compartments. GLIPH grouped TCR beta CDR3s together with public tetramer-defined viral CDR3s, and a viral motif had to include at least three viral sequences and show V-gene enrichment. Here the immuneACCESS table is served through TCRdb, limited to in-frame sequences with V and J called. Missing clones are a known gap in these copies; in checked studies unresolved V genes cover under half, and the rest lacks a known reason. Clone size and the V and J calls come from that table; the DNA yielded D and trimming. The sample table holds 50,000 to 55,000 clones, of which around four fifths were seen once. The ten biggest clones cover about 17% of the sample.

Recombination linked TRBV19 to TRBJ2-2; 9 junctional bases match TRBD2. This specimen was peripheral blood mononuclear cells, taken before any cancer treatment. The clonotype comes from a man aged 35-75 years with stage III lung adenocarcinoma. The base sequence is TGTGCCAGTAGTATAGATGGCCCCCTAGCGGGGCCGAACACCGGGGAGCTGTTTTTT. It is translated as CASSIDGPLAGPNTGELFF.